This T cell receptor beta chain was observed in a study of blood T cell repertoires in COVID-19 (dated by TCRdb to 2020 to 2022). Background for the entire study: Collaborator samples came from the United States, Italy and Spain and covered acute and convalescent phases of COVID-19. The repertoires were released in a freely available public database meant as a resource for research on the immune response to SARS-CoV-2. Where available, HLA class I and class II types were taken from metadata supplied by the sample provider and were not determined by assay-based typing. The dataset comprised deeply sampled blood TCRbeta repertoires from subjects exposed to, actively infected with, or recovered from COVID-19. The samples were drawn from the first 160 participants of the ongoing ImmuneRACE study and from some 1,300 subjects provided by 6 global collaborators. A de-identified subject ID, COVID-19 status, age in years and sex were almost always included in the sample metadata. The prospective study material was composed of cDNA or gDNA derived from T cells, B-cell-depleted T cells, or PBMCs.

The immunoSEQ Assay, a bias-controlled multiplex PCR, was used to amplify TCRbeta CDR3 regions from genomic DNA. The original pipeline was this. Nucleated cell counts per sample were estimated from amplification of reference gene primers within the assay. Sequence reads were collapsed and filtered to measure the absolute abundance of every unique TCRbeta CDR3 rearrangement. For each sample, productive Simpson clonality was calculated as the square root of Simpson's diversity index across productive rearrangements. TCRdb provides this immuneACCESS table in a form limited to in-frame rearrangements. Some clones are lacking; in checked studies, under half of them reflect an unresolved V gene, and why the rest are absent is not known. V and J calls and clone size follow that table, whereas D and trimming were derived from the DNA. This sample is represented by around 190,000 clones; approximately 84% of them were singletons. Of the sample, roughly 3.2% falls within the top ten clones.

Study-level results and caveats: The amount of clinical and demographic metadata varied by source and participant and was provided uncurated.

In the prospective study, participants were roughly 18 to 89 years old, resided in about two dozen geographic areas of the United States, and were enrolled through a virtual design. Cohort assignment in the prospective study relied on participant-reported clinical history from a screening survey and a study questionnaire. For ImmuneRACE Cohort 3, a participant was defined as recovered based on two consecutive negative NP/OP PCR tests, clearance by a healthcare professional, or resolution of symptoms. In the prospective study, whole blood, serum and a nasopharyngeal or oropharyngeal swab were collected from each participant by mobile phlebotomists. Additional blood draws and questionnaires over an approximately 2-month period could optionally be provided by prospective study participants. Prospective study blood samples were shipped either frozen or at room temperature before DNA extraction. As for this clone: The antigen this receptor binds is unknown. Base quality data are lacking; no much larger clone is found one base away.

The source material was PBMCs or T cells enriched from blood (not recorded which). The receptor's source is a woman under 40 who had recovered from COVID-19.

The CDR3 has the sequence CATSDTGWEQPQHF. The nucleotide sequence is TGTGCCACCAGTGATACAGGGTGGGAACAGCCCCAGCATTTT. This chain is built from TRBV24-1 and TRBJ1-5; a tentative D call is TRBD1 (6 bases match). The CDR3 sequence holds 14 residues, the cysteine and phenylalanine included. Only the CDR3 portion is preserved as DNA: 42 bases, with reading frame beginning at the first base. V drops 3 bases and J drops 7 bases, leaving 12 bases in between. Taken from the germline V gene, the CDR1 and CDR2 loops are KGHDR and SFDVKD.